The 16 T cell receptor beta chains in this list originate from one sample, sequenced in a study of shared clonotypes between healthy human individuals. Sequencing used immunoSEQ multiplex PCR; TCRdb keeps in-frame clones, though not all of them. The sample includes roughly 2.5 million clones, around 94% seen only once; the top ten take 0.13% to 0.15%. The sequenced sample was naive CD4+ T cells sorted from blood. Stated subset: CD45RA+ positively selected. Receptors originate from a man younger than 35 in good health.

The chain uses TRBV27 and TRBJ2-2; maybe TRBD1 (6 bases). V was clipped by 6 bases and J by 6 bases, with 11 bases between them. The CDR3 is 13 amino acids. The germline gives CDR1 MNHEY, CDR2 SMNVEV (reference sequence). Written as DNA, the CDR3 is TGTGCCAGCAGCCGACAGGCGGCCGGGGAGCTGTTTTTT. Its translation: CASSRQAAGELFF.

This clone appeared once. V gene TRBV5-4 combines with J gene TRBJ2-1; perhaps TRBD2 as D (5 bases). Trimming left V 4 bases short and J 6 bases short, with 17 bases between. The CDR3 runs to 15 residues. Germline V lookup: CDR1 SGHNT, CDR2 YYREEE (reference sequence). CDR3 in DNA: TGTGCCAGCAGCCAACCGGGGATACGAACCAATGAGCAGTTCTTC. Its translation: CASSQPGIRTNEQFF.

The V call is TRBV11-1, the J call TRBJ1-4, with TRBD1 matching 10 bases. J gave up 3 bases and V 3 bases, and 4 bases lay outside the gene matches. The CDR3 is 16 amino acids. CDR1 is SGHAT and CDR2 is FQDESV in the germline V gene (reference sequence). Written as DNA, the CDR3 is TGTGCCAGCAGCTTTGACAGGGGGCAAGCTAATGAAAAACTGTTTTTT. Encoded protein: CASSFDRGQANEKLFF.

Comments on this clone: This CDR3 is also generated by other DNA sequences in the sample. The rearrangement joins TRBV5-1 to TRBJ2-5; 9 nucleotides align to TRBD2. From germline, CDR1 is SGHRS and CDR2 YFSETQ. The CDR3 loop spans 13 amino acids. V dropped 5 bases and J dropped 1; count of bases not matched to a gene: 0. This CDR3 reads CASRTSGQETQYF. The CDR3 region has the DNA TGCGCCAGCAGGACTAGCGGCCAAGAGACCCAGTACTTC.

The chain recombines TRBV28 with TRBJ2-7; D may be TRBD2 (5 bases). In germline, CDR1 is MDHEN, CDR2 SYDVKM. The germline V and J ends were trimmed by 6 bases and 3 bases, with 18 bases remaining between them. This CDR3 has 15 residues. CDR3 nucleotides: TGTGCCAGCAGGCCTACCTCTCCGAGGGACTACGAGCAGTACTTC. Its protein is CASRPTSPRDYEQYF. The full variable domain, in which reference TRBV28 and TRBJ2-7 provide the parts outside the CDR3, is DVKVTQSSRYLVKRTGEKVFLECVQDMDHENMFWYRQDPGLGLRLIYFSYDVKMKEKGDIPEGYSVSREKKERFSLILESASTNQTSMYLCASRPTSPRDYEQYFGPGTRLTVT.

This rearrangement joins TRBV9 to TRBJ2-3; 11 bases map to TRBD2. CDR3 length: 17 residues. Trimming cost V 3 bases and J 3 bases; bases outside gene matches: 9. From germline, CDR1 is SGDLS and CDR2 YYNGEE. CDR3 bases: TGTGCCAGCAGCGCAACGTTTTCTAGCGGGGGGACAGATACGCAGTATTTT. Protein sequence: CASSATFSSGGTDTQYF. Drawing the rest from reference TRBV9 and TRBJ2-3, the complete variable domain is DSGVTQTPKHLITATGQRVTLRCSPRSGDLSVYWYQQSLDQGLQFLIQYYNGEERAKGNILERFSAQQFPDLHSELNLSSLELGDSALYFCASSATFSSGGTDTQYFGPGTRLTVL.

The chain's CDR3 is CASSPRQLTGELFF. CDR3 nucleotide sequence: TGTGCCAGCTCACCAAGACAACTCACCGGGGAGCTGTTTTTT. This chain uses TRBV18 with TRBJ2-2, with D uncertain. There are 14 residues in the CDR3. Germline V CDR1 and CDR2: KGHSH, LQKENI. Trimming left V 2 bases short and J 4 bases short, with 8 bases between.

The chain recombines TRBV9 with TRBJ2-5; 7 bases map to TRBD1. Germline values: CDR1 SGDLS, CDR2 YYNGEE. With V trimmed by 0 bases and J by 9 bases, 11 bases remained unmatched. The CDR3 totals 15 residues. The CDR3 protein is CASSVVGQSYEAQYF. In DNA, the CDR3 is TGTGCCAGCAGCGTAGTGGGACAGTCTTACGAGGCCCAGTACTTC.

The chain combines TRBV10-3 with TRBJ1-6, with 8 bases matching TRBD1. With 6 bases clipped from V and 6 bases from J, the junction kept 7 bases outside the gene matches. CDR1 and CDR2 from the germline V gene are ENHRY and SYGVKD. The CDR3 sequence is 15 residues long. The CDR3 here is CAIRDREGGNSPLHF. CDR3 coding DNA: TGTGCCATCAGGGACAGGGAGGGAGGTAATTCACCCCTCCACTTT.

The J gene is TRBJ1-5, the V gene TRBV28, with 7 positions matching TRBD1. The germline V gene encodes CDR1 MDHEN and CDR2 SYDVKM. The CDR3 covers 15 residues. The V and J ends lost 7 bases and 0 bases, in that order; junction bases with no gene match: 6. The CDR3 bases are TGTGCCAGCAACCCAGGGGGACTTAGCAATCAGCCCCAGCATTTT. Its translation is CASNPGGLSNQPQHF.

In DNA, the CDR3 is TGTGCCAGCAGCCCCCGACGGGGGGGGTACAATGAGCAGTTCTTC. It specifies CASSPRRGGYNEQFF. This chain uses TRBV7-3 with TRBJ2-1, with TRBD2 matching over 8 bases. The CDR3 runs to 15 residues. CDR1 is SGHTA, CDR2 FQGTGA, per germline. After removal of 5 bases from V and 4 bases from J, the junction contained 7 bases not matched to a gene. Full variable domain (missing parts from reference TRBV7-3 and TRBJ2-1): GAGVSQTPSNKVTEKGKYVELRCDPISGHTALYWYRQSLGQGPEFLIYFQGTGAADDSGLPNDRFFAVRPEGSVSTLKIQRTERGDSAVYLCASSPRRGGYNEQFFGPGTRLTVL.

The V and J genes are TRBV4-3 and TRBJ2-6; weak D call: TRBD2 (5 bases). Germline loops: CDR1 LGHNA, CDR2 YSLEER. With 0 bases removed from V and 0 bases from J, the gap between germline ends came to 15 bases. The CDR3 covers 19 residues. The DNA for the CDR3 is TGCGCCAGCAGCCAAGATCGGAGGACGGTCGACTCTGGGGCCAACGTCCTGACTTTC. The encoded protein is CASSQDRRTVDSGANVLTF.

The CDR3 loop is CASTIGLSGHEQYF. CDR3 coding DNA: TGTGCCAGCACCATCGGGCTATCGGGCCACGAGCAGTACTTC. The chain couples TRBV7-2 to TRBJ2-7; D gene uncertain. The V gene's germline CDR1 is SGHTA and CDR2 FQGNSA. CDR3 length: 14 residues. Trimming cost V 7 bases and J 5 bases, with 18 bases left between them.

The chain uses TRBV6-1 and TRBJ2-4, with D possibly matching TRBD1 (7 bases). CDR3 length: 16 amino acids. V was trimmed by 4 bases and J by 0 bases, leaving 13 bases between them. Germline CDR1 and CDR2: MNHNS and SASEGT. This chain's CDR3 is CASSGGTVLAKNIQYF. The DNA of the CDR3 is TGTGCCAGCAGTGGCGGGACAGTACTAGCCAAAAACATTCAGTACTTC.

The CDR3 bases are TGTGCCTGGAGCGCCCGTTTAACAGGGCCCCAGCATTTT. This sequence encodes CAWSARLTGPQHF. The J gene is TRBJ1-5, the V gene TRBV30; possible D gene TRBD1, 5 bases. The CDR3 has 13 amino acids. The V end lost 3 bases, the J end lost 9 bases, and 15 bases lay between the germline ends. CDR1 is GTSNPN, CDR2 SVGIG, per germline (reference sequence).

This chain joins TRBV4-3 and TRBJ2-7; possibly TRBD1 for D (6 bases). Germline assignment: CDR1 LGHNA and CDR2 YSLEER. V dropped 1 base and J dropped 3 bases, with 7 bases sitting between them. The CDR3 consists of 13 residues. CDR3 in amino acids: CASSQGTDYEQYF. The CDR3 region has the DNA TGCGCCAGCAGCCAAGGGACAGACTACGAGCAGTACTTC.